Listed below are T cell receptor beta chains from one sample, sequenced in a study of T-cell memory formation after mild COVID-19. From the 5' RACE reads, TCRdb called clonotypes with MiXCR, one entry per CDR3 protein. The sample records nearly 350,000 distinct CDR3 sequences, 10% to 15% being singletons. Sequenced input: PBMCs or a T cell subset sorted from them (not recorded which). The receptors here all came from a man between 18 and 29 years old who had mild COVID-19 (a few samples of this study predate the infection). Cell type and time point are not known. Each CDR3 is given with its conserved first and last residue. D genes are given only for firm matches. Clone size is given for some rows only: seen once, a few or many times, or a class if the clone is expanded.

- | - | TRBJ1-1 | TRBV5-4 | CASTPNGAVNTEAFF | TGTGCCAGCACACCGAACGGGGCCGTGAACACTGAAGCTTTCTTT
- | - | TRBJ2-5 | TRBV5-1 | CASLIPKPETQYF | TGCGCCAGCCTAATTCCCAAACCAGAGACCCAGTACTTC
few | - | TRBJ2-1 | TRBV7-3 | CASSSGTNSYNEQFF | TGTGCCAGCAGCTCCGGGACCAACTCCTACAATGAGCAGTTCTTC
- | - | TRBJ2-7 | TRBV6-5 | CASSSSRMRAYEQYF | TGTGCCAGCAGCTCATCCCGGATGAGAGCTTACGAGCAGTACTTC
many | - | TRBJ2-2 | TRBV6-5 | CASKHQNTGELFF | TGTGCCAGCAAACACCAGAACACCGGGGAGCTGTTTTTT
few | - | TRBJ1-5 | TRBV5-5 | CASSGRGGNSQPQHF | TGTGCCAGCAGCGGCCGGGGCGGGAACAGTCAGCCCCAGCATTTT
- | TRBD2 | TRBJ2-5 | TRBV12-3/TRBV12-4 | CASSILGGKETQYF | TGTGCCAGCAGTATCCTGGGGGGGAAAGAGACCCAGTACTTC
many | - | TRBJ1-5 | TRBV7-2 | CASSLVEGDQPQHF | TGTGCCAGCAGCTTAGTTGAGGGGGATCAGCCCCAGCATTTT
- | - | TRBJ2-2 | TRBV11-2 | CASNNRVTNTGELFF | TGTGCCAGCAACAACAGGGTGACGAACACCGGGGAGCTGTTTTTT
- | - | TRBJ1-1 | TRBV10-3 | CAISVTGMNTEAFF | TGTGCCATCAGTGTCACAGGAATGAACACTGAAGCTTTCTTT
few | - | TRBJ1-1 | TRBV29-1 | CSVVTNMLSTEAFF | TGCAGCGTTGTGACAAATATGTTGAGCACTGAAGCTTTCTTT
many | TRBD2 | TRBJ2-7 | TRBV7-3 | CASSPSGGNEQYF | TGTGCCAGCAGCCCGAGCGGGGGGAACGAGCAGTACTTC
few | TRBD2 | TRBJ2-5 | TRBV3-1 | CASSHVAGGGFETQYF | TGTGCCAGCAGCCATGTGGCGGGAGGGGGTTTTGAGACCCAGTACTTC
- | - | TRBJ2-7 | TRBV5-1 | CASSMPGQSKTYEQYF | TGCGCCAGCAGCATGCCGGGACAATCGAAGACCTACGAGCAGTACTTC
few | - | TRBJ2-7 | TRBV5-5 | CASTQGIYEQYF | TGTGCCAGCACACAGGGTATCTACGAGCAGTACTTC
- | - | TRBJ2-3 | TRBV7-3 | CASSFGSGTDTQYF | TGTGCCAGCAGCTTCGGGTCAGGCACAGATACGCAGTATTTT
- | - | TRBJ1-6 | TRBV20-1 | CSARRDNSPLHF | TGCAGTGCTAGACGGGATAATTCACCCCTCCACTTT
few | TRBD2 | TRBJ2-5 | TRBV5-1 | CASSPSSGGPGETQYF | TGCGCCAGCAGCCCGAGTAGCGGGGGCCCCGGAGAGACCCAGTACTTC
few | - | TRBJ1-5 | TRBV4-3 | CASSQVGRDQPQHF | TGCGCCAGCAGCCAAGTCGGGAGGGATCAGCCCCAGCATTTT
few | TRBD1 | TRBJ2-3 | TRBV5-1 | CASKVATGVTDTQYF | TGCGCCAGCAAGGTTGCGACAGGGGTAACGGATACGCAGTATTTT
- | TRBD1 | TRBJ1-1 | TRBV4-1 | CASRPQGAAEAFF | TGCGCCAGCAGGCCTCAGGGGGCGGCAGAAGCTTTCTTT
many | - | TRBJ2-2 | TRBV29-1 | CSARGSQNTGELFF | TGCAGCGCAAGGGGTTCGCAGAACACCGGGGAGCTGTTTTTT
few | TRBD1 | TRBJ2-2 | TRBV7-9 | CASSADRLIGELFF | TGTGCCAGCAGCGCGGACAGGCTTATCGGGGAGCTGTTTTTT
few | - | TRBJ1-1 | TRBV29-1 | CSVEITTEAFF | TGCAGCGTTGAAATCACCACTGAAGCTTTCTTT
few | - | TRBJ1-1 | TRBV11-2 | CASRIRFRANTEAFF | TGTGCCAGCAGAATCAGGTTTAGGGCGAACACTGAAGCTTTCTTT
- | - | TRBJ1-1 | TRBV7-9 | CASYRTDLNTEAFF | TGTGCCAGCTATCGGACAGATTTGAACACTGAAGCTTTCTTT
- | - | TRBJ2-7 | TRBV9 | CASSATGTHEQYF | TGTGCCAGCAGTGCTACAGGAACCCACGAGCAGTACTTC
few | TRBD1 | TRBJ2-2 | TRBV27 | CASSRGQGAGELFF | TGTGCCAGCAGTAGGGGACAGGGGGCCGGGGAGCTGTTTTTT
- | - | TRBJ1-5 | TRBV20-1 | CSVTYSSNQPQHF | TGCAGTGTGACTTACAGTAGCAATCAGCCCCAGCATTTT
- | TRBD1 | TRBJ2-1 | TRBV7-2 | CASSLGDRDKGEQFF | TGTGCCAGCAGCTTAGGGGACAGGGACAAGGGTGAGCAGTTCTTC
- | TRBD1 | TRBJ2-2 | TRBV5-7 | CASSLGQGPHADTGELFF | TGTGCCAGCAGCTTAGGACAGGGACCCCATGCGGACACCGGGGAGCTGTTTTTT
few | - | TRBJ2-7 | TRBV15 | CATSRDQRGLYEQYF | TGTGCCACCAGCAGAGATCAAAGGGGACTCTACGAGCAGTACTTC
many | - | TRBJ2-1 | TRBV7-2 | CASSLGLAGSNEQFF | TGTGCCAGCAGCTTGGGGCTAGCAGGGAGCAATGAGCAGTTCTTC
few | - | TRBJ2-2 | TRBV4-3 | CASSQVGRMSTGELFF | TGCGCCAGCAGCCAAGTAGGCAGGATGAGCACCGGGGAGCTGTTTTTT
few | - | TRBJ2-5 | TRBV20-1 | CSARGGGGQETQYF | TGCAGTGCTAGAGGAGGAGGAGGCCAAGAGACCCAGTACTTC
many | TRBD1 | TRBJ1-1 | TRBV7-9 | CASSPPDRGVVEAFF | TGTGCCAGCAGCCCTCCGGACAGGGGGGTTGTTGAAGCTTTCTTT
few | - | TRBJ2-7 | TRBV6-1 | CATRGFSYEQYF | TGTGCCACCCGTGGTTTCTCCTACGAGCAGTACTTC
few | - | TRBJ1-2 | TRBV7-2 | CASSLTSLYYGYTF | TGTGCCAGCAGCTTGACTTCCCTTTACTATGGCTACACCTTC
- | - | TRBJ2-1 | TRBV5-1 | CASSFTAGSSYNEQFF | TGCGCCAGCAGCTTTACTGCAGGGAGCTCCTACAATGAGCAGTTCTTC
few | - | TRBJ1-1 | TRBV30 | CAWSKVDAFF | TGTGCCTGGAGTAAGGTAGACGCTTTCTTT
many | TRBD2 | TRBJ2-1 | TRBV29-1 | CSVPRLAGAGDEQFF | TGCAGCGTACCAAGACTAGCGGGGGCCGGGGATGAGCAGTTCTTC
- | - | TRBJ1-6 | TRBV3-1 | CASSSQRYSPLHF | TGTGCCAGCAGCTCTCAACGGTATTCACCCCTCCACTTT
- | TRBD2 | TRBJ2-2 | TRBV4-1 | CASSQVRHPGRGAGELFF | TGCGCCAGCAGCCAAGTTCGGCACCCCGGGAGGGGCGCCGGGGAGCTGTTTTTT
many | - | TRBJ2-3 | TRBV4-2 | CASSRFPGTDTQYF | TGTGCCAGCAGCCGCTTCCCAGGCACAGATACGCAGTATTTT
many | - | TRBJ2-7 | TRBV4-1 | CASSQDRYASYEQYF | TGCGCCAGCAGCCAAGATCGCTATGCATCCTACGAGCAGTACTTC
many | - | TRBJ2-7 | TRBV20-1 | CSATGRGIYEQYF | TGCAGTGCTACGGGGAGGGGGATCTACGAGCAGTACTTC
many | - | TRBJ2-2 | TRBV12-3/TRBV12-4 | CASRQGNTGELFF | TGTGCCAGCAGACAGGGGAACACCGGGGAGCTGTTTTTT
once | - | TRBJ1-1 | TRBV6-5 | CASRGDWVNTEAFF | TGTGCCAGCAGGGGGGACTGGGTGAACACTGAAGCTTTCTTT
few | TRBD2 | TRBJ2-5 | TRBV6-1 | CAGREWGGETQYF | TGTGCCGGGAGGGAGTGGGGTGGGGAGACCCAGTACTTC
- | - | TRBJ2-5 | TRBV29-1 | CSVESVQETQYF | TGCAGCGTTGAATCCGTCCAAGAGACCCAGTACTTC
few | - | TRBJ1-6 | TRBV7-6 | CASSLVPGPLHF | TGTGCCAGCAGCTTAGTGCCGGGCCCCCTCCACTTT
- | - | TRBJ2-2 | TRBV29-1 | CSVVTVNTGELFF | TGCAGCGTTGTGACGGTGAACACCGGGGAGCTGTTTTTT
few | TRBD1 | TRBJ2-1 | TRBV6-5 | CASTRGNEQFF | TGTGCCAGCACCAGGGGGAATGAGCAGTTCTTC
few | - | TRBJ1-6 | TRBV7-8 | CASSLNGVRSSYNSPLHF | TGTGCCAGCAGCTTAAACGGGGTGAGGAGCTCCTATAATTCACCCCTCCACTTT